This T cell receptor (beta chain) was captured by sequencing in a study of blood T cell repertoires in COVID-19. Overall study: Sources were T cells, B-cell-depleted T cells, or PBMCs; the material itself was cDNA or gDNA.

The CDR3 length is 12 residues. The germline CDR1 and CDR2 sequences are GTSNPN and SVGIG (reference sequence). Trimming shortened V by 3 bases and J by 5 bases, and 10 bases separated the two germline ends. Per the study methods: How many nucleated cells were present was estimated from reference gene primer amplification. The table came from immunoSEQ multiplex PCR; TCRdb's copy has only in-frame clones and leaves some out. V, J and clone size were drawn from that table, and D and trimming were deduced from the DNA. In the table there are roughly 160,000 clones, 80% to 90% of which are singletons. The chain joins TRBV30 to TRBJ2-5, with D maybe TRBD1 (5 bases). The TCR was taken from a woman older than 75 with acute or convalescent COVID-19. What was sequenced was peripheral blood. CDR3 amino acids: CAWSLRGETQYF. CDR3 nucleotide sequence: TGTGCCTGGAGCTTAAGGGGCGAGACCCAGTACTTC.